This is a list of T cell receptor beta chains from one sample in a study of graft-versus-host responses after intestinal transplantation. No antigen has been assigned to these receptors. The assay was immunoSEQ multiplex PCR, and TCRdb's table has in-frame clones only and misses some. The top ten clones hold more than 2.5% of a sample with about 120,000 clones, around 96% of them seen once. Sequencing used unstimulated CD8+ T cells sorted from spleen or lymph node cells, obtained before intestinal transplant. The receptors originated from a human donor who received an intestinal transplant. CDR3s include the opening cysteine and the closing phenylalanine or tryptophan. D genes are given only for firm matches. Only some rows state a clone size, as once, few, many or a class for expanded clones.

-	TRBV16	TRBJ1-1	-	CASSQSFQVNMNTEAFF	TGTGCCAGCAGCCAATCCTTCCAGGTTAATATGAACACTGAAGCTTTCTTT
-	TRBV28	TRBJ2-7	TRBD2	CASSLYPSGSYEQYF	TGTGCCAGCAGTTTATACCCTAGCGGGAGTTACGAGCAGTACTTC
-	TRBV13	TRBJ2-2	-	CASSLIHLGAGELFF	TGTGCCAGCAGCTTAATTCATCTAGGAGCCGGGGAGCTGTTTTTT
-	TRBV6-5	TRBJ1-5	-	CASSYGGGRQPQHF	TGTGCCAGCAGTTACGGCGGGGGACGTCAGCCCCAGCATTTT
-	TRBV9	TRBJ2-3	TRBD2	CASSVGTSGRRADTQYF	TGTGCCAGCAGCGTAGGGACTAGCGGGAGGCGCGCAGATACGCAGTATTTT
-	TRBV27	TRBJ2-7	TRBD2	CASSVTSGRYAYEQYF	TGTGCCAGCAGTGTGACTAGCGGGAGATACGCCTACGAGCAGTACTTC
-	TRBV5-1	TRBJ2-7	TRBD1	CASSWTGNEQYF	TGCGCCAGCAGCTGGACAGGGAACGAGCAGTACTTC
-	TRBV2	TRBJ2-7	-	CASSIRAYEQYF	TGTGCCAGCAGTATCAGAGCCTACGAGCAGTACTTC
-	TRBV30	TRBJ1-1	-	CAWTRGVRGTF	TGTGCCTGGACCCGTGGGGTTCGGGGAACCTTT
-	TRBV5-4	TRBJ2-1	-	CASRGIGTDEQFF	TGTGCCAGCAGAGGGATTGGTACCGATGAGCAGTTCTTC
-	TRBV7-2	TRBJ2-7	TRBD1	CASRIEWAGGSYEQYF	TGTGCCAGCAGGATAGAATGGGCAGGGGGCTCCTACGAGCAGTACTTC
-	TRBV6-4	TRBJ2-5	-	CASDWTPRGYLQETQYF	TGTGCCAGCGATTGGACTCCCCGGGGCTACCTACAAGAGACCCAGTACTTC
-	TRBV5-1	TRBJ1-3	-	CASSSLRPDTIYF	TGCGCCAGCAGCTCCCTCCGTCCGGACACCATATATTTT
once	TRBV30	TRBJ2-7	-	CAWSGAGNVYEQYF	TGTGCCTGGAGTGGGGCGGGAAACGTCTACGAGCAGTACTTC
-	TRBV19	TRBJ2-7	-	CASSTLGTYEQYF	TGTGCCAGTAGTACACTAGGGACCTACGAGCAGTACTTC
-	TRBV9	TRBJ1-4	-	CASSVDGGFNEKLFF	TGTGCCAGCAGCGTAGATGGCGGCTTTAATGAAAAACTGTTTTTT
-	TRBV28	TRBJ2-7	-	CASSLSGSPRINEQYF	TGTGCCAGCAGTTTATCCGGGAGCCCCAGAATCAACGAGCAGTACTTC
-	TRBV15	TRBJ2-7	-	CATTHAYNYEQYF	TGTGCCACTACCCACGCCTACAACTACGAGCAGTACTTC
-	TRBV5-6	TRBJ2-7	-	CASSLEPSRPEAYEQYF	TGTGCCAGCAGCCTCGAGCCCTCCAGGCCTGAGGCTTACGAGCAGTACTTC
-	TRBV4-1	TRBJ2-1	-	CASSQDGFSYNEQFF	TGCGCCAGCAGCCAAGATGGTTTCTCCTACAATGAGCAGTTCTTC
-	TRBV30	TRBJ2-1	TRBD2	CAWSEGLGGGEQFF	TGTGCCTGGAGTGAGGGACTAGGTGGGGGCGAGCAGTTCTTC
-	TRBV27	TRBJ1-2	TRBD1	CASSPTGAWYGYTF	TGTGCCAGCAGCCCCACAGGGGCCTGGTATGGCTACACCTTC
-	TRBV19	TRBJ2-7	TRBD1	CASRSYGEGAAYEQYF	TGTGCCAGTAGATCGTACGGAGAGGGGGCTGCCTACGAGCAGTACTTC
-	TRBV18	TRBJ2-7	TRBD1	CASSPGLGQGYEQYF	TGTGCCAGCTCACCCGGGTTAGGACAGGGCTACGAGCAGTACTTC
-	TRBV11-2	TRBJ1-1	TRBD1	CASSNILQGTRNTEAFF	TGTGCCAGCAGCAACATACTACAGGGGACGAGGAACACTGAAGCTTTCTTT
once	TRBV4-2	TRBJ1-2	-	CASSQEPANYGYTF	TGTGCCAGCAGCCAAGAACCCGCTAACTATGGCTACACCTTC
-	TRBV4-1	TRBJ2-7	-	CASSPGARGDEQYF	TGCGCCAGCAGCCCGGGAGCTAGAGGGGACGAGCAGTACTTC
-	TRBV19	TRBJ2-7	-	CASSSTGYEQYF	TGTGCCAGTAGTTCTACCGGCTACGAGCAGTACTTC
-	TRBV9	TRBJ2-7	-	CASSVAEGSYEQYF	TGTGCCAGCAGCGTAGCGGAGGGTTCCTACGAGCAGTACTTC
-	TRBV4-1	TRBJ2-7	TRBD2	CASSQEPATAGVHEQYF	TGCGCCAGCAGCCAAGAGCCCGCAACCGCGGGAGTGCACGAGCAGTACTTC
-	TRBV27	TRBJ2-1	TRBD2	CASSLAGVGNEQFF	TGTGCCAGCAGTTTAGCGGGAGTTGGGAATGAGCAGTTCTTC
once	TRBV7-9	TRBJ2-1	-	CASSLGWGSQSGDEQFF	TGTGCCAGCAGCTTAGGTTGGGGAAGTCAGTCTGGGGATGAGCAGTTCTTC
-	TRBV27	TRBJ1-1	-	CASSLPPANRPTEAFF	TGTGCCAGCAGTTTACCCCCGGCCAATCGGCCCACTGAAGCTTTCTTT
-	TRBV28	TRBJ2-7	-	CASSFAWGDGSYEQYF	TGTGCCAGCAGTTTTGCGTGGGGGGACGGCTCCTACGAGCAGTACTTC
-	TRBV5-6	TRBJ2-7	TRBD2	CASSVGTSGSYEQYF	TGTGCCAGCAGCGTCGGGACTAGCGGATCCTACGAGCAGTACTTC
-	TRBV4-2	TRBJ1-1	-	CASSQQGMENTEAFF	TGTGCCAGCAGCCAACAGGGAATGGAGAACACTGAAGCTTTCTTT
-	TRBV4-1	TRBJ1-1	-	CASSPDGQNTEAFF	TGCGCCAGCAGCCCCGACGGACAGAACACTGAAGCTTTCTTT
-	TRBV11-3	TRBJ2-4	-	CASSLGGNIQYF	TGTGCCAGCAGCTTAGGGGGCAACATTCAGTACTTC
-	TRBV4-1	TRBJ2-7	TRBD2	CASSQVLASGYEQYF	TGCGCCAGCAGCCAAGTGTTGGCTAGCGGCTACGAGCAGTACTTC
-	TRBV5-6	TRBJ2-1	-	CASSLSWDEQFF	TGTGCCAGCAGCTTGAGTTGGGATGAGCAGTTCTTC
-	TRBV27	TRBJ2-1	-	CASSLGVNEQFF	TGTGCCAGCAGTTTAGGAGTCAATGAGCAGTTCTTC
-	TRBV9	TRBJ2-3	-	CASSAPREDTQYF	TGTGCCAGCAGCGCACCCAGGGAAGATACGCAGTATTTT
-	TRBV27	TRBJ2-2	TRBD1	CASSSVTGGWSTGELFF	TGTGCCAGCAGTTCTGTGACAGGGGGCTGGAGCACCGGGGAGCTGTTTTTT
-	TRBV4-3	TRBJ2-3	-	CASSRGLSTDTQYF	TGCGCCAGCAGCCGCGGTTTAAGCACAGATACGCAGTATTTT
-	TRBV9	TRBJ2-7	-	CASSASDGAYEQYF	TGTGCCAGCAGCGCATCCGATGGGGCCTACGAGCAGTACTTC
-	TRBV9	TRBJ2-7	-	CASSVEGLSYEQYF	TGTGCCAGCAGCGTAGAGGGACTCTCCTACGAGCAGTACTTC
-	TRBV11-2	TRBJ2-7	-	CASSPDGALTDEQYF	TGTGCCAGCAGCCCCGATGGGGCGTTGACGGACGAGCAGTACTTC
-	TRBV7-9	TRBJ1-5	-	CASSLGASNQPQHF	TGTGCCAGCAGCTTAGGGGCAAGCAATCAGCCCCAGCATTTT
-	TRBV4-1	TRBJ2-3	-	CASSQGGVGTSTDTQYF	TGCGCCAGCAGCCAAGGGGGTGTCGGGACTAGCACAGATACGCAGTATTTT
-	TRBV6-5	TRBJ2-7	-	CASSSQTYEQYF	TGTGCCAGCAGCTCTCAGACCTACGAGCAGTACTTC
-	TRBV4-1	TRBJ2-7	-	CASSQDLAALYYEQYF	TGCGCCAGCAGCCAAGATCTGGCAGCTCTCTACTACGAGCAGTACTTC
-	TRBV7-3	TRBJ2-3	-	CASSLNSALGPTDTQYF	TGTGCCAGCAGCTTAAATTCGGCATTAGGTCCCACAGATACGCAGTATTTT
-	TRBV27	TRBJ2-1	-	CASSVPGVPSYNEQFF	TGTGCCAGCAGTGTACCGGGGGTCCCCTCCTACAATGAGCAGTTCTTC
-	TRBV4-1	TRBJ2-7	TRBD2	CASSQDIGSGGYEQYF	TGCGCCAGCAGCCAAGATATCGGTAGCGGGGGCTACGAGCAGTACTTC